This T cell receptor beta chain was documented in a study of cytomegalovirus exposure and HLA in healthy donors. CDR3 size: 13 residues. Deletions cut 2 bases from V and 2 bases from J, with 8 bases between. Per the germline V gene, CDR1 is SGHDT and CDR2 is YYEEEE. The donors were members of the approximately 130-subject validation cohort (separate from the roughly 700-subject first cohort). Study-wide points: A subsequent analysis found that TCR clusters from the first cohort also tended to co-occur in the approximately 130 validation repertoires, with about 94% of cluster scores above 0. Altogether, about 160 TCR beta chains were recorded as cytomegalovirus-associated. Diagnosis of cytomegalovirus status made by the classifier reportedly showed high specificity and sensitivity.

Assay used: immunoSEQ multiplex PCR; TCRdb lists only in-frame clones, some missing. The data contain some 260,000 clones, around 90% of them seen just once; the ten biggest clones take up approximately 3.1%. About this clone itself: Its antigen is not known.

The specimen was PBMCs. The rearrangement links TRBV5-6 to TRBJ2-7; D is perhaps TRBD1 (5 bases). The receptor comes from a woman under 40 in good health and CMV-seronegative. The CDR3 is CASSFGQPYEQYF. The CDR3 DNA follows: TGTGCCAGCAGCTTTGGACAACCCTACGAGCAGTACTTC.